Below are 26 T cell receptor beta chains sequenced from a single sample in a study of T cells in Graves' hyperthyroidism and ophthalmopathy. Authors of the study amplified TCR beta CDR3 regions from RNA transcripts. The TCR CDR3 was amplified in a first-round RT-PCR using the HTBI primer set. MiXCR, applied by TCRdb to the multiplex PCR reads, yields one record per CDR3 protein. This table holds fewer than 110,000 distinct CDR3 sequences, about a sixth found once. The sequenced sample consisted of blood. The origin of the receptors is a woman aged 45 to 65 with Graves' hyperthyroidism.

This clonotype was detected many times. The chain recombines TRBV7-3 with TRBJ2-3; 10 nucleotides agree with TRBD1. Looked up from germline, CDR1 is SGHTA and CDR2 is FQGTGA. This CDR3 has 15 residues. V shed 0 bases, J shed 6 bases, and the junction held 3 bases outside the gene matches. The CDR3 sequence: CASSLTDRGRDTQYF. The CDR3 region has the DNA TGTGCCAGCAGCTTAACGGACAGGGGGAGGGATACGCAGTATTTT.

The J gene is TRBJ1-2, the V gene TRBV28; TRBD1 agrees at 10 bases. This CDR3 spans 15 amino acids. The germline CDR1 and CDR2 sequences are MDHEN and SYDVKM. V was clipped by 3 bases and J by 4 bases; unmatched bases: 5. The CDR3 DNA is TGTGCCAGCAGTTTGGGGACAGGGGATGCCTATGGCTACACCTTC. This translates into CASSLGTGDAYGYTF.

This clonotype was counted at least ten times. The chain uses TRBV11-3 and TRBJ1-3; D remains ambiguous. Trimming shortened V by 5 bases and J by 0 bases, and 5 bases separated the two germline ends. Germline values: CDR1 SGHNT, CDR2 YENEEA. This CDR3 is 13 amino acids long. In DNA form, the CDR3 reads TGTGCCAGCAGCAAGAACTCTGGAAACACCATATATTTT. Translation: CASSKNSGNTIYF. Together with reference TRBV11-3 and TRBJ1-3, the CDR3 gives the full variable domain: EAGVVQSPRYKIIEKKQPVAFWCNPISGHNTLYWYLQNLGQGPELLIRYENEEAVDDSQLPKDRFSAERLKGVDSTLKIQPAELGDSAVYLCASSKNSGNTIYFGEGSWLTVV.

The chain uses TRBV20-1 and TRBJ1-6, with unresolved D. Trimming cost V 0 bases and J 11 bases, with 17 bases left between them. The CDR3 length is 15 residues. CDR1 is DFQATT and CDR2 is SNEGSKA in the germline V gene (reference sequence). Written as DNA, the CDR3 is TGCAGTGCTAGAGATCGTGGTATAGGGTATCCACCCCTCCACTTT. Its translation is CSARDRGIGYPPLHF.

This clonotype was seen only a few times. The chain carries TRBV19 and TRBJ2-6; 10 bases agree with TRBD1. Per the germline V gene, CDR1 is LNHDA and CDR2 is SQIVND (reference sequence). The CDR3 loop spans 19 amino acids. V shed 4 bases, J shed 0 bases, and the junction held 9 bases outside the gene matches. The CDR3 spells CASSSLTGGFLSGANVLTF. The CDR3 DNA reads as TGTGCCAGTAGTAGTCTGACAGGGGGCTTCCTCTCTGGGGCCAACGTCCTGACTTTC.

In this sample, this clonotype turned up many times. This chain connects TRBV4-2 to TRBJ1-2; TRBD1 might be the D (5 bases). CDR3 length equals 15 residues. Deletions cut 4 bases from V and 6 bases from J, with 18 bases between. Per the germline V gene, CDR1 is LGHNA and CDR2 is YNFKEQ. CDR3: CASSPSGQMGDGYTF. The DNA of the CDR3 is TGTGCCAGCAGCCCCTCCGGCCAGATGGGGGATGGCTACACCTTC.

This clonotype was seen repeatedly, ten times or more. The chain uses TRBV2 and TRBJ1-1, with D unclear. V shed 8 bases and J shed 1 base, with 11 bases lying between them. The CDR3 is 13 amino acids. CDR1 and CDR2 from the germline V gene are SNHLY and FYNNEI. CDR3 nucleotide sequence: TGTGCCAGCGGAGACGGACCGAACACTGAAGCTTTCTTT. It codes for CASGDGPNTEAFF.

The rearrangement links TRBV6-2 or TRBV6-3 to TRBJ2-3; D is unclear. The V gene's germline CDR1 is MNHEY and CDR2 SVGEGT. Deletions cut 0 bases from V and 1 base from J, with 8 bases between. The CDR3 sequence is 15 residues long. The CDR3 bases are TGTGCCAGCAGTTACTCGGGGAAGCGCACAGATACGCAGTATTTT. Protein: CASSYSGKRTDTQYF.

In regard to this clonotype: Just one base apart from a much larger clone, this may be a read error. This rearrangement joins TRBV6-1 to TRBJ1-1; D is ambiguous. The CDR3 runs to 13 residues. Germline loops: CDR1 MNHNS, CDR2 SASEGT. In nucleotides, the CDR3 is TGTGCCAGCAGTGAAAAGAGGAACGCTGAAGCTTTCTTT. It encodes CASSEKRNAEAFF.

The chain combines TRBV3-1 with TRBJ2-7; no definite D call. Germline V gene lookup returns CDR1 LGHDT and CDR2 YNNKEL (reference sequence). This CDR3 region has 15 residues. The V end was cut by 4 bases, the J end by 5 bases, with 18 bases between. The CDR3 is CASSLTLRFGNEQYF. CDR3 DNA sequence: TGTGCCAGCAGCCTTACCTTGCGGTTTGGAAACGAGCAGTACTTC.

The table lists this clonotype with a few counts. V and J are TRBV27 and TRBJ1-5; D might be TRBD1 (5 bases). V was shortened by 6 bases and J by 0 bases, with 12 bases between the two germline ends. This CDR3 region has 15 residues. The germline V gene encodes CDR1 MNHEY and CDR2 SMNVEV (reference sequence). CDR3 loop: CASSLRGYSNQPQHF. CDR3 bases: TGTGCCAGCAGCCTGAGGGGTTATAGCAATCAGCCCCAGCATTTT.

The sample holds many counts of this clonotype. This chain links TRBV6-2 or TRBV6-3 with TRBJ1-2; perhaps TRBD1 as D (5 bases). V was trimmed by 2 bases and J by 3 bases, leaving 10 bases between them. The CDR3 has 14 amino acids. Germline assignment: CDR1 MNHEY and CDR2 SVGEGT. CDR3 amino acids: CASSYRGSDYGYTF. CDR3 DNA: TGTGCCAGCAGTTACCGGGGGTCGGACTATGGCTACACCTTC.

This clonotype showed up many times. V and J are TRBV6-1 and TRBJ2-5; 12 bases match TRBD1. The CDR3 is made up of 21 amino acids. From germline, CDR1 is MNHNS and CDR2 SASEGT. The junction had 21 bases not matched to a gene; V was cut back by 7 bases and J by 0 bases. The CDR3 is CASMVVTGTGGFKPYQETQYF. The CDR3 region has the DNA TGTGCCAGCATGGTAGTTACCGGGACAGGGGGCTTTAAACCGTACCAAGAGACCCAGTACTTC.

To note about this clonotype: A much larger clone sits a single nucleotide away, making a read error possible. J is TRBJ1-6 and V is TRBV28; the D is unclear. The CDR3 covers 12 residues. The V gene's germline CDR1 is MDHEN and CDR2 SYDVKM. V lost 6 bases and J lost 11, with 11 bases in between. The CDR3 sequence is CASSQQIPPLHF. CDR3 DNA: TGTGCCAGCAGCCAACAGATTCCACCCCTCCACTTT.

This clonotype was recorded many times. CDR3 in DNA: TGTGCCAGCAGCCCGGGGGATAGCGGTAACAATGAGCAGTTCTTC. This codes for CASSPGDSGNNEQFF. The rearrangement uses TRBV3-1 and TRBJ2-1; the D gene is possibly TRBD2 (6 bases). Germline CDR1 reads LGHDT; CDR2 reads YNNKEL (reference sequence). Trimming left V 4 bases short and J 5 bases short, with 15 bases between. The CDR3 is 15 residues long.

This clonotype has at least ten counts. This sequence joins TRBV28 and TRBJ2-3, with 8 positions matching TRBD1. The CDR3 extends over 15 amino acids. CDR1 MDHEN and CDR2 SYDVKM come from the germline V gene. J was trimmed by 5 bases and V by 2 bases; bases with no gene match: 6. CDR3 region: CASSLGQGALDTQYF. In nucleotides, the CDR3 is TGTGCCAGCAGTTTAGGGCAGGGGGCTCTAGATACGCAGTATTTT.

This clonotype showed up many times. CDR3 DNA sequence: TGTGCCAGCAGTTACTCGAATTTCGGGACAGACATGAACACTGAAGCTTTCTTT. It codes for CASSYSNFGTDMNTEAFF. The chain joins TRBV6-6 to TRBJ1-1, with 7 bases identical to TRBD1. The CDR3 consists of 18 residues. J gave up 0 bases and V 0 bases, and 10 bases lay outside the gene matches. The germline CDR1 and CDR2 sequences are MNHNY and SVGAGI (reference sequence).

This clonotype came up many times. This chain joins TRBV6-1 and TRBJ1-1, with a weak D call TRBD1 (6 bases). The V end lost 8 bases, the J end lost 8 bases, and 18 bases lay between the germline ends. CDR3 length equals 13 residues. The germline CDR1 and CDR2 sequences are MNHNS and SASEGT. The CDR3 nucleotides read TGTGCCAGCTTTGACCGAGGGGGGGGCGAAGCTTTCTTT. Protein product: CASFDRGGGEAFF.

This clonotype was counted at least ten times. The J gene is TRBJ2-5, the V gene TRBV28; 12 positions match TRBD2. The CDR3 contains 17 residues. Losses at the gene ends were 6 bases for V and 1 base for J; bases not matched to a gene: 9. Germline V gives CDR1 MDHEN, CDR2 SYDVKM. CDR3 in DNA: TGTGCCAGCAGAGGACTAGCGGGGAAGGAGGGCCAAGAGACCCAGTACTTC. Amino acids: CASRGLAGKEGQETQYF.

Ten or more counts support this clonotype. The V and J genes are TRBV7-9 and TRBJ1-2; D is perhaps TRBD1 (6 bases). CDR1 and CDR2 (germline): SEHNR, FQNEAQ (reference sequence). Trimming shortened V by 7 bases and J by 6 bases, and 15 bases separated the two germline ends. The CDR3 has 13 residues. The CDR3 bases are TGTGCCAGCACCCGAGGATGGGGGCATGGCTACACCTTC. Encoded protein: CASTRGWGHGYTF.

The chain links TRBV7-3 to TRBJ1-1; D possibly corresponds to TRBD1 (5 bases). CDR3 length: 14 amino acids. Germline CDR1 SGHTA, CDR2 FQGTGA. V was trimmed by 2 bases and J by 5 bases, leaving 12 bases between them. The CDR3 loop reads CASSLLGGTTEAFF. In DNA form, the CDR3 reads TGTGCCAGCAGCTTATTGGGGGGGACGACTGAAGCTTTCTTT.

In its sample, this clonotype was seen many times. The chain joins TRBV7-9 to TRBJ2-3; either TRBD1 or TRBD2 may supply D (5 bases each). V was cut by 1 base and J by 2 bases, with 10 bases left in between. In germline, CDR1 is SEHNR, CDR2 FQNEAQ (reference sequence). The CDR3 totals 15 residues. CDR3 sequence (DNA): TGTGCCAGCAGCTTAGTTGTGGGGACCACAGATACGCAGTATTTT. It specifies CASSLVVGTTDTQYF.

This sequence joins TRBV11-2 and TRBJ2-1, with TRBD2 matching 9 bases. The CDR3 runs to 21 residues. J lost 0 bases, V lost 1 base, and 16 bases had no gene match. Germline CDR1 is SGHAT and CDR2 is FQNNGV. CDR3 sequence (DNA): TGTGCCAGCAGCTTAGTAAGGCTAACCCGGACTAGCGCAAGCTCCTACAATGAGCAGTTCTTC. It specifies CASSLVRLTRTSASSYNEQFF.

The chain links TRBV29-1 to TRBJ2-2, with D unclear. The CDR3 runs 14 residues. The V end was cut by 3 bases, the J end by 0 bases, with 8 bases between. In germline, CDR1 is SQVTM, CDR2 ANQGSEA. The CDR3 is CSVDGQPNTGELFF. As DNA, the CDR3 is TGCAGCGTTGATGGGCAGCCGAACACCGGGGAGCTGTTTTTT.

This clonotype was seen many times. The chain has TRBV30 and TRBJ2-2; no clear D. Trimming shortened V by 2 bases and J by 1 base, and 5 bases separated the two germline ends. The CDR3 has 13 amino acids. The germline gives CDR1 GTSNPN, CDR2 SVGIG (reference sequence). The CDR3 spells CAWSPENTGELFF. The DNA of the CDR3 is TGTGCCTGGAGTCCAGAGAACACCGGGGAGCTGTTTTTT.

This clonotype was seen ten or more times. The chain uses TRBV15 and TRBJ2-4; TRBD2 aligns across 9 bases. Germline-derived CDR1 and CDR2 are LNHNV and YYDKDF (reference sequence). CDR3 length equals 18 residues. The J segment lost 0 bases and the V segment lost 1 base, leaving 7 bases of the junction unmatched. The CDR3 DNA is TGTGCCACCAGCAGAGGAGGAGTAGCGGGGGTAGCCAAAAACATTCAGTACTTC. Residues: CATSRGGVAGVAKNIQYF.